The 6 T cell receptor beta chains in this list originate from one sample, sequenced in a study of T cells in tuberculosis. Here immunoSEQ multiplex PCR was the method, and the copy in TCRdb shows in-frame clones only, minus some. The table lists tens of thousands of clones, over 90% of them singletons. Input material: PBMCs. The receptors come from a donor between 10 and 29 years old with latent tuberculosis or without tuberculosis infection.

The chain links TRBV5-8 to TRBJ1-1, with 8 bases matching TRBD1. CDR1 and CDR2 from the germline V gene are SGHTS and YDEGEE. Losses at the gene ends were 3 bases for V and 7 bases for J; bases not matched to a gene: 5. The CDR3 runs 13 residues. CDR3: CASSSQGAIEAFF. CDR3 DNA: TGTGCCAGCAGCTCCCAGGGGGCGATTGAAGCTTTCTTT.

The gene calls are TRBV9 and TRBJ1-2; tentative D call: TRBD1 (5 bases). Germline V gene lookup returns CDR1 SGDLS and CDR2 YYNGEE. V was shortened by 0 bases and J by 4 bases, with 13 bases between the two germline ends. The length of the CDR3 is 15 residues. The CDR3 loop reads CASSVGDSLPYGYTF. CDR3 nucleotides: TGTGCCAGCAGCGTAGGTGACAGCCTACCCTATGGCTACACCTTC.

The chain links TRBV29-1 to TRBJ1-1, with D possibly being TRBD1 (5 bases). CDR1 and CDR2 (germline): SQVTM, ANQGSEA. There are 13 residues in the CDR3. Between the trimmed V and J ends, which lost 8 bases and 2 bases, there was a span of 15 bases. DNA for the CDR3: TGCAGCTTCTACAGGTCAGCCAACACTGAAGCTTTCTTT. Translating gives CSFYRSANTEAFF.

The chain carries TRBV19 and TRBJ2-7, with D possibly TRBD1 on 6 matching bases. The germline gives CDR1 LNHDA, CDR2 SQIVND (reference sequence). This CDR3 comprises 13 residues. V was pared by 7 bases and J by 6 bases, with 16 bases between. The CDR3 DNA reads TGTGCCAGTAACGCAGGGGTGAAGGGCGAGCAGTACTTC. It translates to CASNAGVKGEQYF.

Comment on this clone: The junction and the germline gene differ at one end; a read error may be behind it. V is TRBV7-8 and J is TRBJ2-7, with 9 bases identical to TRBD1. The CDR3 runs 13 residues. CDR1 and CDR2 (germline): SGHVS, FQNEAQ. DNA for the CDR3: TGTGCCAGCAGCTTAGCCCGACGGGACAGGGCATGCTTC. The encoded protein is CASSLARRDRACF.

CDR3 sequence reads: CSVGKRVSTDTQYF. CDR3 DNA sequence: TGCAGCGTTGGTAAGCGAGTGAGCACAGATACGCAGTATTTT. J is TRBJ2-3 and V is TRBV29-1; unclear D gene. This CDR3 has 14 amino acids. Germline V gene sequence: CDR1 SQVTM, CDR2 ANQGSEA. V lost 4 bases and J 0 bases, leaving 11 bases between the germline ends.